A selection of T cell receptor beta chains follows, all from one sample in a study of blood T cell repertoires in COVID-19. Measured with immunoSEQ multiplex PCR; TCRdb has only the in-frame clones, and not every one. The sample has approximately 210,000 clones; about 84% are singletons. The sequenced material came from peripheral blood. The receptors derive from a woman at least 80 years old with COVID-19, enrolled during active disease. Each CDR3 is given with its conserved first and last residue. The D gene is left open where the match is weak.

TRBD1	TRBV11-2	TRBJ1-3	TGTGCCAGCAGCCCCGGGACAGGTGAACACTCTGGAAACACCATATATTTT	CASSPGTGEHSGNTIYF
.	TRBV2	TRBJ2-3	TGTGCCAGCACCCTCTGGACACCTCGTAGCACAGATACGCAGTATTTT	CASTLWTPRSTDTQYF
.	TRBV21-1	TRBJ1-5	TGTGCCAGCAGCTACGTAGGACAGGGGGTGGTATATAGCAATCAGCCCCAGCATTTT	CASSYVGQGVVYSNQPQHF
.	TRBV7-3	TRBJ2-1	TGTGCCAGCAGCTTAAGTCCTAGCTCCTACAATGAGCAGTTCTTC	CASSLSPSSYNEQFF
.	TRBV27	TRBJ2-7	TGTGCCAGCAGTCCCCAGGGCGGCGAGCAGTACTTC	CASSPQGGEQYF
.	TRBV10-3	TRBJ2-4	TGTGCCATCAGTGAGGGGCAGGGAAACATTCAGTACTTC	CAISEGQGNIQYF
.	TRBV6-1	TRBJ1-5	TGTGCCAGCAGTGACCCGTTCGGGGGGGGGACCGATCAGCCCCAGCATTTT	CASSDPFGGGTDQPQHF
.	TRBV7-2	TRBJ2-3	TGTGCCAGCAGCACCAGAGCGGGCCTCACAGATACGCAGTATTTT	CASSTRAGLTDTQYF
.	TRBV11-2	TRBJ1-6	TGTGCCAGCAGCTTAAGCTCAGCGGTTAATTCACCCCTCCACTTT	CASSLSSAVNSPLHF
.	TRBV3-1/TRBV3-2	TRBJ2-2	TGTGCCAGCAGCCAAGTGGTAACGGGGTCGAACACCGGGGAGCTGTTTTTT	CASSQVVTGSNTGELFF
.	TRBV3-1/TRBV3-2	TRBJ2-5	TGTGCCAGCAGCCCCCCCCGATCCGGAGGAGGGGCCCAGTACTTC	CASSPPRSGGGAQYF